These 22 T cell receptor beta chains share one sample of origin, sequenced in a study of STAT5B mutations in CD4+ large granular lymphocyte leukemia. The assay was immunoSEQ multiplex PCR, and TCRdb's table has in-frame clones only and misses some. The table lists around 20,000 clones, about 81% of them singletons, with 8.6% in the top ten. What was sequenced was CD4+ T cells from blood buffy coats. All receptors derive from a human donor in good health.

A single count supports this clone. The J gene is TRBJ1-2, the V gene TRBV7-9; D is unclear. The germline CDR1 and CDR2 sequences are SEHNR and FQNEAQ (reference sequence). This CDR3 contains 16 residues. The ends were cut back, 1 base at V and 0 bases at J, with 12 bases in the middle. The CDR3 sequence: CASSLEVPGANYGYTF. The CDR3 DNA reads TGTGCCAGCAGCTTAGAAGTACCAGGAGCTAACTATGGCTACACCTTC. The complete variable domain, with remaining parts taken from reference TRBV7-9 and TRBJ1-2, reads DTGVSQNPRHKITKRGQNVTFRCDPISEHNRLYWYRQTLGQGPEFLTYFQNEAQLEKSRLLSDRFSAERPKGSFSTLEIQRTEQGDSAMYLCASSLEVPGANYGYTFGSGTRLTVV.

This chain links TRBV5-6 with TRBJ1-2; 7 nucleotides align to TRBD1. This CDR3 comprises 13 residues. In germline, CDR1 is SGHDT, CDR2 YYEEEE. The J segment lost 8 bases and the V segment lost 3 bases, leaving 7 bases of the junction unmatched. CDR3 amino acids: CASSSPGGPGYTF. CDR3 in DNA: TGTGCCAGCAGCTCCCCAGGGGGGCCCGGCTACACCTTC.

CDR3 bases: TGTGCCAGCTCACCACCACCGGGACAGATCTCCTACGAGCAGTACTTC. Translation gives CASSPPPGQISYEQYF. V and J are TRBV18 and TRBJ2-7; TRBD1 aligns across 7 bases. This CDR3 contains 16 residues. Germline trimming cut 0 bases from V and 0 bases from J; bases unmatched to any gene: 5. Germline V gene data show CDR1 as KGHSH and CDR2 as LQKENI.

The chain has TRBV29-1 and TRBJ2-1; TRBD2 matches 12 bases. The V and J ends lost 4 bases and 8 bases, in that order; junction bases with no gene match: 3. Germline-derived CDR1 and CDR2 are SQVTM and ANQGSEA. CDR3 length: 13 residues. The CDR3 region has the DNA TGCAGCGTTGTTAGACTAGCGGGAGATGAGCAGTTCTTC. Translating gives CSVVRLAGDEQFF.

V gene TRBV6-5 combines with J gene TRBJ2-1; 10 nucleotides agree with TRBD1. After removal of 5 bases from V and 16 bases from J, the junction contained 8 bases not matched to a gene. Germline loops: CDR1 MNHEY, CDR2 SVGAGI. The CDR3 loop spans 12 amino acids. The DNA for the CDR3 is TGTGCCAGCAGTCGGACAGGGGGAGTTTTATTCTTC. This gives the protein CASSRTGGVLFF.

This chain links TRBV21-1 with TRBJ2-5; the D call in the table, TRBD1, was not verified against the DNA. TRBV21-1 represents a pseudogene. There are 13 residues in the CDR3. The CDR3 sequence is CASSGTSQETQYF. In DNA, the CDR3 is TGTGCCAGCAGCGGGACATCACAAGAGACCCAGTACTTC.

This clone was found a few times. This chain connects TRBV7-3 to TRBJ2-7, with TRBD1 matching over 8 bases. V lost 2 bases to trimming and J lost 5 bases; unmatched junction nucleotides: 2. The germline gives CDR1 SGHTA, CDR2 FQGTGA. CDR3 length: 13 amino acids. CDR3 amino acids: CASSLQGADEQYF. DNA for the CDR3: TGTGCCAGCAGCTTACAGGGGGCCGACGAGCAGTACTTC.

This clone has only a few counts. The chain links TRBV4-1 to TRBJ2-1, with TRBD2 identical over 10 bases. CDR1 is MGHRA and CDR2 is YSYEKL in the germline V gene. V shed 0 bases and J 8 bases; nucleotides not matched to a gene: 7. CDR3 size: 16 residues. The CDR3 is CASSQERLAGAHEQFF. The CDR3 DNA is TGCGCCAGCAGCCAAGAGCGGCTAGCGGGAGCTCATGAGCAGTTCTTC.

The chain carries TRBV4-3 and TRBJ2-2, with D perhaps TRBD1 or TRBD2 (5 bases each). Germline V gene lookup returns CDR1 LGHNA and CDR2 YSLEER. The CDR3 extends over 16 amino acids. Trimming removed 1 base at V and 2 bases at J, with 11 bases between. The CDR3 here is CASSQASGTNTGELFF. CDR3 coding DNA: TGCGCCAGCAGCCAAGCGTCCGGGACCAACACCGGGGAGCTGTTTTTT.

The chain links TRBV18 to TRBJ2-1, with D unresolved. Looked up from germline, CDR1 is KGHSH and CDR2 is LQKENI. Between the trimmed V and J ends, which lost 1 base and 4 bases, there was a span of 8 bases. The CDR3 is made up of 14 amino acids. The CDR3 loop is CASSPLAAYNEQFF. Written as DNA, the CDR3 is TGTGCCAGCTCACCACTTGCGGCTTACAATGAGCAGTTCTTC. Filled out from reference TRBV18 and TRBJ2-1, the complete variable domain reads NAGVMQNPRHLVRRRGQEARLRCSPMKGHSHVYWYRQLPEEGLKFMVYLQKENIIDESGMPKERFSAEFPKEGPSILRIQQVVRGDSAAYFCASSPLAAYNEQFFGPGTRLTVL.

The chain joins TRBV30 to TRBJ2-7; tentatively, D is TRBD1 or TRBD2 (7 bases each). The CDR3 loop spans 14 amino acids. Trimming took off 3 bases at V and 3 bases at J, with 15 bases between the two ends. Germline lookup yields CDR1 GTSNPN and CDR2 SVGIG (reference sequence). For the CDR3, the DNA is TGTGCCTGGAGACCCCAGGGGGGGGTCTACGAGCAGTACTTC. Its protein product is CAWRPQGGVYEQYF. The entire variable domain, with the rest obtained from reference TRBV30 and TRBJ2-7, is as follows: SQTIHQWPATLVQPVGSPLSLECTVEGTSNPNLYWYRQAAGRGLQLLFYSVGIGQISSEVPQNLSASRPQDRQFILSSKKLLLSDSGFYLCAWRPQGGVYEQYFGPGTRLTVT.

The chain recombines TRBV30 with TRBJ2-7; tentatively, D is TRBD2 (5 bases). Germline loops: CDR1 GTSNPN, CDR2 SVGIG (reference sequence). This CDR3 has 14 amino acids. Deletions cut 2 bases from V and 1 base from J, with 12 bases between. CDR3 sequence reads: CAWSTDWGSYEQYF. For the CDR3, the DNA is TGTGCCTGGAGTACGGACTGGGGATCCTACGAGCAGTACTTC.

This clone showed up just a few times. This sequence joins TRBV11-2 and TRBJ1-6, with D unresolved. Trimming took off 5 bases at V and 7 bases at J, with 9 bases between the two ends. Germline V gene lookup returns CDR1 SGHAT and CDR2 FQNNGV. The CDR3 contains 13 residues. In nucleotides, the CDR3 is TGTGCCAGCAGCGTAACAGCAAATTCACCCCTCCACTTT. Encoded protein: CASSVTANSPLHF.

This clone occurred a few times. CDR3 in DNA: TGTGCCAGCAGTTTTCTCGTAGTTAGGGGGACCGGGGAGCTGTTTTTT. Translated, it gives CASSFLVVRGTGELFF. This chain links TRBV28 with TRBJ2-2; TRBD1 is a possible D gene (6 bases). This CDR3 has 16 amino acids. With 3 bases removed from V and 5 bases from J, the gap between germline ends came to 16 bases. Germline loops: CDR1 MDHEN, CDR2 SYDVKM.

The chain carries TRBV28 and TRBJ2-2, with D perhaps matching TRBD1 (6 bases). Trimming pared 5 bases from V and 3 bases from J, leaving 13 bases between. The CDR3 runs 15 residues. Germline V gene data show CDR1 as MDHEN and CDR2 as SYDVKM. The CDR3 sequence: CASSLDRIDTGELFF. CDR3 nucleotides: TGTGCCAGCAGTCTTGACAGGATTGACACCGGGGAGCTGTTTTTT.

In DNA, the CDR3 is TGTGCCAGCAGCACCGCCGGGACAGGGGTCGCCTACGAGCAGTACTTC. Amino acid sequence: CASSTAGTGVAYEQYF. V gene TRBV7-9 combines with J gene TRBJ2-7, with 10 bases lining up with TRBD1. V lost 5 bases and J lost 2; bases outside the gene matches: 9. Germline V gives CDR1 SEHNR, CDR2 FQNEAQ (reference sequence). The CDR3 runs 16 residues.

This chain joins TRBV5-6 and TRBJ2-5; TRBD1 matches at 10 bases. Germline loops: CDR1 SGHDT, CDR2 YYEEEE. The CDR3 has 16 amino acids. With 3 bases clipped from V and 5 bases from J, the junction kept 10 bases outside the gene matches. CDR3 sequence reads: CASSYRDRGVAETQYF. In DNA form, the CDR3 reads TGTGCCAGCAGCTACCGGGACAGGGGCGTCGCGGAGACCCAGTACTTC.

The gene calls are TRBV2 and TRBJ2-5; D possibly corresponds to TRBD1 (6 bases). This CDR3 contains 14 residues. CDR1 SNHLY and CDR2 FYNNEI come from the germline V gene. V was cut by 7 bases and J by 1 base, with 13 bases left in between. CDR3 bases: TGTGCCAGCATGCGCAGGGGCCTCCAAGAGACCCAGTACTTC. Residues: CASMRRGLQETQYF.

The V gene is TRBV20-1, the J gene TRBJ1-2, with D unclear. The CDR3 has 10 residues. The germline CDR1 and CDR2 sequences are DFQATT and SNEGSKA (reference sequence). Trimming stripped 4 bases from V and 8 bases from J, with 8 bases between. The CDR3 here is CSATLGGYTF. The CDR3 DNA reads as TGCAGTGCTACCCTCGGCGGCTACACCTTC.

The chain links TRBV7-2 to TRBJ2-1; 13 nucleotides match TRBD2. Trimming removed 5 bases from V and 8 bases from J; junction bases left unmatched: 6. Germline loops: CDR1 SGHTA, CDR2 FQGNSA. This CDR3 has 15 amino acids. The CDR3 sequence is CASSTRTSGGDEQFF. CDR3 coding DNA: TGTGCCAGCAGCACCCGGACTAGCGGGGGCGATGAGCAGTTCTTC. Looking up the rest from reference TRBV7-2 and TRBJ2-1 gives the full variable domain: GAGVSQSPSNKVTEKGKDVELRCDPISGHTALYWYRQSLGQGLEFLIYFQGNSAPDKSGLPSDRFSAERTGGSVSTLTIQRTQQEDSAVYLCASSTRTSGGDEQFFGPGTRLTVL.

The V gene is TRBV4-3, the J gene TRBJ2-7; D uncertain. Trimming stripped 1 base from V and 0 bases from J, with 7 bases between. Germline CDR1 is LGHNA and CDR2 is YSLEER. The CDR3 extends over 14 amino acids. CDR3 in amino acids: CASSQAAHSYEQYF. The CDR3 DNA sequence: TGCGCCAGCAGCCAAGCGGCCCACTCCTACGAGCAGTACTTC.

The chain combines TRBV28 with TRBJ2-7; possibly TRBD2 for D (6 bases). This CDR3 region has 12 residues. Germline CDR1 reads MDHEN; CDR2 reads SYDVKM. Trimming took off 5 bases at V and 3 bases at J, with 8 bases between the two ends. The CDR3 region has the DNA TGTGCCAGCAGTAGGAGGGTCTACGAGCAGTACTTC. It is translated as CASSRRVYEQYF.